This T cell receptor (beta chain) was sequenced for a study of blood T cell repertoires in COVID-19. Authors' methods: Reference gene primers were amplified, and this amplification served to estimate nucleated cell counts. Only in-frame clones appear in the TCRdb table, and some are missing; sequencing was by immunoSEQ multiplex PCR. The DNA gave D and trimming, while V, J and clone size come from that table. The sample carries over 60,000 clones, 65% to 90% recorded once. The CDR3 totals 18 residues. Germline V CDR1 and CDR2: LGHDT, YNNKEL (reference sequence). V was pared by 1 base and J by 1 base, with 6 bases of the junction left unmatched.

This chain connects TRBV3-1 (or the pseudogene TRBV3-2) to TRBJ2-5; 13 nucleotides line up with TRBD2. The receptor was isolated from a man between 50 and 59 years old with COVID-19, enrolled during active disease. The sample consisted of peripheral blood. CDR3 coding DNA: TGTGCCAGCAGCCAAGTCACTAGCGGGAGGGATGGCCAAGAGACCCAGTACTTC. Its translation is CASSQVTSGRDGQETQYF.